The 7 T cell receptor beta chains reported below all come from one sample, sequenced in a study of OX40 agonist ivuxolimab in advanced cancers. The repertoire was sequenced with immunoSEQ multiplex PCR; TCRdb's copy has only in-frame clones and lacks some. The sample lists under 100,000 clones, 90% to 95% occurring once. Sequencing used CD4+ or CD8+ T cells sorted from blood, obtained in a trial of the OX40 agonist ivuxolimab. The source is an adult with an advanced solid tumor such as melanoma, head and neck, liver or kidney cancer.

The rearrangement links TRBV5-1 to TRBJ1-4; D unclear. This CDR3 region has 14 residues. Germline assignment: CDR1 SGHRS and CDR2 YFSETQ. V lost 2 bases to trimming and J lost 0 bases, with 5 bases between them. The CDR3 here is CASSFDATNEKLFF. The CDR3 DNA reads TGCGCCAGCAGCTTCGATGCAACTAATGAAAAACTGTTTTTT.

V and J are TRBV28 and TRBJ2-7, with 9 bases matching TRBD1. The CDR3 covers 15 residues. Germline lookup yields CDR1 MDHEN and CDR2 SYDVKM. The V segment lost 3 bases and the J segment 7 bases; nucleotides outside the gene matches: 10. The CDR3 region has the DNA TGTGCCAGCAGTTTTGGGACCGGGACAGGGCGAGAGCAGTACTTC. Residues: CASSFGTGTGREQYF.

With regard to this clone: A read error may account for a junction end that differs from germline. The genes are TRBV11-2 and TRBJ2-5; tentative D call: TRBD1 (5 bases). CDR3 size: 11 residues. Germline assignment: CDR1 SGHAT and CDR2 FQNNGV. CDR3 protein: CASSFAGIRHF. CDR3 DNA: TGTGCCAGCAGTTTCGCAGGGATACGGCACTTC.

The chain recombines TRBV28 with TRBJ2-2; D remains ambiguous. CDR3 length equals 13 residues. Germline V gene sequence: CDR1 MDHEN, CDR2 SYDVKM. Trimming removed 8 bases at V and 0 bases at J, with 7 bases between. The CDR3 loop reads CASPSANTGELFF. The CDR3 DNA reads TGTGCCAGCCCTTCCGCGAACACCGGGGAGCTGTTTTTT. Full variable domain (outside the CDR3, taken from reference TRBV28 and TRBJ2-2): DVKVTQSSRYLVKRTGEKVFLECVQDMDHENMFWYRQDPGLGLRLIYFSYDVKMKEKGDIPEGYSVSREKKERFSLILESASTNQTSMYLCASPSANTGELFFGEGSRLTVL.

CDR3 sequence: CASSFRGLAGGHETQYF. For the CDR3, the DNA is TGCGCCAGCAGCTTTCGGGGACTAGCGGGAGGGCACGAGACCCAGTACTTC. The chain carries TRBV5-1 and TRBJ2-5; 16 nucleotides align to TRBD2. The junction had 6 bases not matched to a gene; V was cut back by 2 bases and J by 5 bases. CDR3 length: 17 amino acids. CDR1 and CDR2 from the germline V gene are SGHRS and YFSETQ. Variable domain in full (rest from reference TRBV5-1 and TRBJ2-5): KAGVTQTPRYLIKTRGQQVTLSCSPISGHRSVSWYQQTPGQGLQFLFEYFSETQRNKGNFPGRFSGRQFSNSRSEMNVSTLELGDSALYLCASSFRGLAGGHETQYFGPGTRLLVL.

V usage is TRBV11-2 and J usage is TRBJ2-5; D is unclear. V was trimmed by 0 bases and J by 4 bases, leaving 12 bases between them. Germline V gene sequence: CDR1 SGHAT, CDR2 FQNNGV. The CDR3 loop spans 15 amino acids. The CDR3 sequence: CASSLDRLSLETQYF. In DNA form, the CDR3 reads TGTGCCAGCAGCTTAGACCGACTTTCGTTAGAGACCCAGTACTTC. Based on the CDR3 plus reference TRBV11-2 and TRBJ2-5, the full variable domain is EAGVAQSPRYKIIEKRQSVAFWCNPISGHATLYWYQQILGQGPKLLIQFQNNGVVDDSQLPKDRFSAERLKGVDSTLKIQPAKLEDSAVYLCASSLDRLSLETQYFGPGTRLLVL.

The rearrangement links TRBV4-1 to TRBJ1-5; no firm D call. The length of the CDR3 is 13 residues. The germline CDR1 and CDR2 sequences are MGHRA and YSYEKL. Trimming shortened V by 2 bases and J by 9 bases, and 11 bases separated the two germline ends. The CDR3 loop is CASSQTPKAPQHF. Here the CDR3 DNA reads TGCGCCAGCAGCCAAACCCCAAAGGCGCCCCAGCATTTT.